The clone carrying this T cell receptor (beta chain) appeared a single time. Produced via immunoSEQ multiplex PCR; TCRdb's table is partial and in-frame only. This repertoire shows about 68,000 clones, 86% found once; its top ten account for 6.5% to 7.5%. The V end lost 5 bases, the J end lost 2 bases, and 16 bases lay between the germline ends. The CDR3 loop spans 15 amino acids. Germline V gene lookup returns CDR1 SGHTS and CDR2 YDEGEE. These data originate in a study of OX40 agonist ivuxolimab in advanced cancers. This sequence was found in an adult with an advanced solid tumor such as melanoma, head and neck, liver or kidney cancer. The chain couples TRBV5-8 to TRBJ1-2; D remains ambiguous. The material sequenced was CD4+ or CD8+ T cells sorted from blood, taken in a trial of the OX40 agonist ivuxolimab. The CDR3 region is CASSPQQFGNYGYTF. The CDR3 DNA follows: TGTGCCAGCAGTCCCCAGCAGTTTGGGAACTATGGCTACACCTTC.